The rows below give T cell receptor beta chains drawn from one sample of a study of blood T cell repertoires in COVID-19. Profiling relied on immunoSEQ multiplex PCR, and the TCRdb table lists in-frame clones only, not all of them. The sample records 150,000 or so clones, roughly three quarters being singletons. The sample was peripheral blood. These receptor sequences come from a woman in her seventies with COVID-19, enrolled during active disease. Both conserved end residues are part of each CDR3. Size is stated for part of the rows, as once, few or many counts, or as a class when the clone is expanded.

size: .; V: TRBV5-5; J: TRBJ2-4; CDR3: CASRLGGALLAKNIQYF
size: .; V: TRBV5-6; J: TRBJ1-1; CDR3: CASSYLGTGIDTEAFF
size: .; V: TRBV18; J: TRBJ2-7; CDR3: CASSPPTDPYEQYF
size: .; V: TRBV11-2; J: TRBJ2-3; CDR3: CASSSNPGWTDTQYF
size: .; V: TRBV9; J: TRBJ1-3; CDR3: CASSYREFVGNTIYF
size: .; V: TRBV10-3; J: TRBJ2-3; CDR3: CAISTLAAGGGTDTQYF
size: once; V: TRBV7-9; J: TRBJ2-5; CDR3: CASSLRGETQYF
size: .; V: TRBV29-1; J: TRBJ1-1; CDR3: CSVAEGFTEAFF
size: .; V: TRBV7-9; J: TRBJ2-1; CDR3: CASSPETGQGFF
size: .; V: TRBV12-3/TRBV12-4; J: TRBJ2-1; CDR3: CASRGGFYNEQFF
size: .; V: TRBV7-9; J: TRBJ1-2; CDR3: CASSLEGQGYYGYTF
size: few; V: TRBV14; J: TRBJ1-2; CDR3: CASTRTANYGYTF
size: .; V: TRBV6-2/TRBV6-3; J: TRBJ1-4; CDR3: CASSLITPQTGRKTYGTNEKLFF
size: .; V: TRBV29-1; J: TRBJ1-1; CDR3: CSVRPSRNEAFF
size: once; V: TRBV19; J: TRBJ2-7; CDR3: CASAGVASYEQYF
size: .; V: TRBV19; J: TRBJ1-2; CDR3: CASRWDRGPHPYGYTF
size: .; V: TRBV4-2; J: TRBJ1-2; CDR3: CASSQDRGQDYGYTF
size: .; V: TRBV5-1; J: TRBJ2-7; CDR3: CASSIWDRRSYEQYF
size: .; V: TRBV6-6; J: TRBJ1-2; CDR3: CASSYSSGANYGYTF
size: .; V: TRBV6-2/TRBV6-3; J: TRBJ1-6; CDR3: CASTYSGQPGIRALHF
size: .; V: TRBV5-1; J: TRBJ2-4; CDR3: CASSLLAGGPKNIQYF
size: .; V: TRBV5-1; J: TRBJ2-5; CDR3: CASSLNTGTGETQYF
size: .; V: TRBV9; J: TRBJ1-2; CDR3: CASSPRDRLGYTF
size: .; V: TRBV7-2; J: TRBJ1-2; CDR3: CASSAEVGQGFYYTF
size: .; V: TRBV5-6; J: TRBJ2-3; CDR3: CASSWGPPKEYF
size: once; V: TRBV3-1/TRBV3-2; J: TRBJ2-2; CDR3: CASSLGRGGRTGELFF
size: .; V: TRBV4-3; J: TRBJ1-2; CDR3: CASSQELHTARVYTF
size: .; V: TRBV3-1/TRBV3-2; J: TRBJ2-2; CDR3: CASSQDFGTGELFF
size: .; V: TRBV28; J: TRBJ1-2; CDR3: CASSSRVPNYGYTF
size: .; V: TRBV19; J: TRBJ1-6; CDR3: CASTEGATWGSPLHF
size: once; V: TRBV4-2; J: TRBJ2-7; CDR3: CASSQFQGQGNEQYF
size: few; V: TRBV19; J: TRBJ1-1; CDR3: CASSIALWGDGAEAFF
size: .; V: TRBV6-5; J: TRBJ2-7; CDR3: CASSPGGKRNEQYF
size: .; V: TRBV10-3; J: TRBJ2-7; CDR3: CASHSSGGSYEQYF
size: .; V: TRBV4-2; J: TRBJ2-7; CDR3: CASSHRFADSEQYF
size: .; V: TRBV7-9; J: TRBJ1-4; CDR3: CASSEGQGAWGEKLFF
size: .; V: TRBV10-3; J: TRBJ1-1; CDR3: CAISPAGGDTEAFF
size: .; V: TRBV3-1/TRBV3-2; J: TRBJ2-7; CDR3: CASSQALAYYEQYF
size: .; V: TRBV4-3; J: TRBJ1-2; CDR3: CASSQAGGAYNYGYTF
size: .; V: TRBV2; J: TRBJ2-5; CDR3: CASSLTSGGAGETQYF
size: few; V: TRBV30; J: TRBJ1-5; CDR3: CAWSVPGFGNQPQHF
size: .; V: TRBV20-1; J: TRBJ2-7; CDR3: CSASSGGGYEQYF
size: once; V: TRBV4-2; J: TRBJ2-5; CDR3: CASSQGTDQETQYF
size: .; V: TRBV9; J: TRBJ1-1; CDR3: CASSVALGPTEAFF
size: .; V: TRBV5-1; J: TRBJ1-2; CDR3: CASSLWGQGNYGYTF
size: .; V: TRBV28; J: TRBJ2-7; CDR3: CASSLGDYEQYF
size: .; V: TRBV11-3; J: TRBJ2-1; CDR3: CASSLGSHNEQFF
size: .; V: TRBV20-1; J: TRBJ1-2; CDR3: CSASVRGKIYGYTF
size: .; V: TRBV2; J: TRBJ1-2; CDR3: CASISQGGYGYTF
size: .; V: TRBV20-1; J: TRBJ2-7; CDR3: CSAWTGGEQYF
size: .; V: TRBV5-1; J: TRBJ1-6; CDR3: CASSLSNPGGNNSPLHF
size: once; V: TRBV5-4; J: TRBJ2-5; CDR3: CASSPTSTETQYF
size: .; V: TRBV30; J: TRBJ2-7; CDR3: CAWGLLSYEQYF
size: .; V: TRBV4-1; J: TRBJ1-3; CDR3: CASSQTPSTGAHRDTIYF
size: .; V: TRBV7-3; J: TRBJ2-2; CDR3: CASSLKKTSGLANTGELFF
size: .; V: TRBV6-5; J: TRBJ2-3; CDR3: CASSRRATRSTQYF